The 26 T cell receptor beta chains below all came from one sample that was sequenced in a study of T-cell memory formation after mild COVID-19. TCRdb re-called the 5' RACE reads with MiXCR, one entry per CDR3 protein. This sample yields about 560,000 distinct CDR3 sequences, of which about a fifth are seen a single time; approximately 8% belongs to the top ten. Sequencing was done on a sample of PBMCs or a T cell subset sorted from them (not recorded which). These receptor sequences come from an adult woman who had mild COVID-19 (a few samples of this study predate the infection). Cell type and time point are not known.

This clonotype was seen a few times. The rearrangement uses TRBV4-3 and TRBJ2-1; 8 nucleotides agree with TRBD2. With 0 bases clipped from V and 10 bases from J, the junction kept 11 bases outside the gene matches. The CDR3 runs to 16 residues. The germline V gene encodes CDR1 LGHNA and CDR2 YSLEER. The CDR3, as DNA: TGCGCCAGCAGCCAAGAGGGAGCGGGAGTATCTATCGAGCAGTTCTTC. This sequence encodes CASSQEGAGVSIEQFF.

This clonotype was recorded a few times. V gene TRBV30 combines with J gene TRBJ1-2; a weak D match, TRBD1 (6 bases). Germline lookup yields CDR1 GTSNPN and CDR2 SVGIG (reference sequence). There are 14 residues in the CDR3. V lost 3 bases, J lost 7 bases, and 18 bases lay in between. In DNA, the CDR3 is TGTGCCTGGAGGCTAGGTTGGGGGGCTGTTGGCTACACCTTC. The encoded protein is CAWRLGWGAVGYTF.

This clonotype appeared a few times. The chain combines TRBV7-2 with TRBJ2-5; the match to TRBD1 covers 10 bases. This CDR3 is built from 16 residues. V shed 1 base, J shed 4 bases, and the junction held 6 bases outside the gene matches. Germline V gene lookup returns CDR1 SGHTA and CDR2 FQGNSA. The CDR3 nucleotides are TGTGCCAGCAGCTTAGAGTTACGGGACAGGGGAGAGACCCAGTACTTC. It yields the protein CASSLELRDRGETQYF.

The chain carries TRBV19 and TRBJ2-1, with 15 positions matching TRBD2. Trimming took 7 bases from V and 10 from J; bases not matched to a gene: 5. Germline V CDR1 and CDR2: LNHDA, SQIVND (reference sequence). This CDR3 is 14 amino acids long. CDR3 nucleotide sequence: TGTGCCAGTAATCCGGGACTAGCGGGAGGCGAGCAGTTCTTC. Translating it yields CASNPGLAGGEQFF.

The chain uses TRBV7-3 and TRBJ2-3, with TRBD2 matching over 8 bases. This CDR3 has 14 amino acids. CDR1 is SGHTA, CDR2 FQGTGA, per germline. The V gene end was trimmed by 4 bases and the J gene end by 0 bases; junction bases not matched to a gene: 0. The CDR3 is CASSSGGSTDTQYF. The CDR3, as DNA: TGTGCCAGCAGCTCGGGGGGGAGCACAGATACGCAGTATTTT.

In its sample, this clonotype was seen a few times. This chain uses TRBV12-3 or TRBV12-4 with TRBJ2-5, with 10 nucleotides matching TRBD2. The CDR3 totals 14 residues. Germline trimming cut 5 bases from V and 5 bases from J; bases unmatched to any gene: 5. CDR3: CASSPGTSDETQYF. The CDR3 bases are TGTGCCAGCAGTCCCGGGACTAGCGACGAGACCCAGTACTTC.

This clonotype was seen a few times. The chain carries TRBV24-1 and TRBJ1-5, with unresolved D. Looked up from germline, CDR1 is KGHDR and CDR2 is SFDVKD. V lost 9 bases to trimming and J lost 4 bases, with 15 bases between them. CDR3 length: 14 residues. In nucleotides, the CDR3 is TGTGCCACCGGCCCCCGTAAGGGTAATCAGCCCCAGCATTTT. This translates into CATGPRKGNQPQHF.

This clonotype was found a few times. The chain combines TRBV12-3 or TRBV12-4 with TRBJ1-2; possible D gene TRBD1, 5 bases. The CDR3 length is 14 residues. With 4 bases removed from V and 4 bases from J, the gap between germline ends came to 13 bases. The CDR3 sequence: CASSSSGFSYGYTF. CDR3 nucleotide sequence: TGTGCCAGCAGTTCGTCAGGGTTTTCCTATGGCTACACCTTC.

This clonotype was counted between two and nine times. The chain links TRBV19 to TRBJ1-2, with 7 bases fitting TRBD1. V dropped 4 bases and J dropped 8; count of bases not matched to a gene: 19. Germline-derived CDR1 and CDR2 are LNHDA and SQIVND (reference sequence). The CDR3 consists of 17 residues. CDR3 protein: CASSTHSIGQEGFGYTF. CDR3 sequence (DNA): TGTGCCAGTAGTACCCATTCAATCGGACAGGAAGGTTTCGGCTACACCTTC.

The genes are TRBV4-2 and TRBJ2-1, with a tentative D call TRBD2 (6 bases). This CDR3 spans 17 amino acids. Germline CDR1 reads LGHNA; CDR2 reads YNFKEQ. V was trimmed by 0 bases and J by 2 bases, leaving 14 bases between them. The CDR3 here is CASSQDLSGFTYNEQFF. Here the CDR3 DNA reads TGTGCCAGCAGCCAAGATCTCAGCGGGTTTACCTACAATGAGCAGTTCTTC.

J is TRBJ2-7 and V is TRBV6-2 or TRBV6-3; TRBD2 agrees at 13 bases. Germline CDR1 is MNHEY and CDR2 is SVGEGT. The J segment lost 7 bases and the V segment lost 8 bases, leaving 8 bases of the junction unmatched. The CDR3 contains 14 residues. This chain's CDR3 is CASGASGLAGEQYF. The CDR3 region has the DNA TGTGCCAGCGGAGCTTCGGGACTAGCGGGAGAGCAGTACTTC.

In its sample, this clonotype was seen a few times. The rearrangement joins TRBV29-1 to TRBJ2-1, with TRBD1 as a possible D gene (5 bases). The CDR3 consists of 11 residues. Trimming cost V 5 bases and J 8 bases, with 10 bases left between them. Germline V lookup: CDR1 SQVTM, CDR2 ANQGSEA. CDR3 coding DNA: TGCAGCGTTTCAGACAGCTATGAGCAGTTCTTC. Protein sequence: CSVSDSYEQFF.

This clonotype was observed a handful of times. CDR3 in amino acids: CASSDTYVGNTEAFF. In DNA form, the CDR3 reads TGCGCCAGCAGCGACACCTATGTGGGAAACACTGAAGCTTTCTTT. The chain combines TRBV5-1 with TRBJ1-1; D unclear. With 4 bases removed from V and 2 bases from J, the gap between germline ends came to 15 bases. The CDR3 is 15 amino acids. The germline CDR1 and CDR2 sequences are SGHRS and YFSETQ.

Here the CDR3 reads CASSQWQGNSPLHF. The CDR3 bases are TGTGCCAGTAGTCAGTGGCAGGGAAATTCACCCCTCCACTTT. The chain combines TRBV19 with TRBJ1-6; possible D gene TRBD1, 5 bases. Trimming removed 5 bases from V and 7 bases from J, with 12 bases in between. The CDR3 has 14 residues. Germline CDR1 and CDR2: LNHDA and SQIVND (reference sequence).

Written as DNA, the CDR3 is TGCGCCAGCAGTCATCCGGGACTCGAGTACTTC. Residues: CASSHPGLEYF. The chain employs TRBV23-1 and TRBJ2-5, with a weak D call TRBD2 (6 bases). TRBV23-1 has ORF status, its function being uncertain. The CDR3 runs to 11 residues. Deletions cut 3 bases from V and 12 bases from J, with 11 bases between.

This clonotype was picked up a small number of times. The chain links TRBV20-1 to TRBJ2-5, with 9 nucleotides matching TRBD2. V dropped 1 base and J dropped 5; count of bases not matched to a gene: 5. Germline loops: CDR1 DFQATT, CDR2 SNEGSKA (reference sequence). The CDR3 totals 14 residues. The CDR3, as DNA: TGCAGTGCTAGAGCGGGACTAGCTGGGGAGACCCAGTACTTC. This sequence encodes CSARAGLAGETQYF.

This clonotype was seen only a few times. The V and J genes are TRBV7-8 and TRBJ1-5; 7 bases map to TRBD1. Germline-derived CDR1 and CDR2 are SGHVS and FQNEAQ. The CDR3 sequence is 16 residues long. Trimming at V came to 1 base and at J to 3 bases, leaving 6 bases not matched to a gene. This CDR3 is CASSLGAQGVNQPQHF. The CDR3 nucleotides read TGTGCCAGCAGCTTAGGTGCTCAGGGGGTCAATCAGCCCCAGCATTTT.

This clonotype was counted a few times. The CDR3 DNA is TGTGCCAGCACGGCTAGCGACACCGGGGAGCTGTTTTTT. Translated: CASTASDTGELFF. The chain links TRBV9 to TRBJ2-2; maybe TRBD2 (6 bases). Germline CDR1 is SGDLS and CDR2 is YYNGEE. Trimming removed 6 bases from V and 3 bases from J, with 9 bases in between. CDR3 length: 13 amino acids. The complete variable domain, with remaining parts taken from reference TRBV9 and TRBJ2-2, reads DSGVTQTPKHLITATGQRVTLRCSPRSGDLSVYWYQQSLDQGLQFLIQYYNGEERAKGNILERFSAQQFPDLHSELNLSSLELGDSALYFCASTASDTGELFFGEGSRLTVL.

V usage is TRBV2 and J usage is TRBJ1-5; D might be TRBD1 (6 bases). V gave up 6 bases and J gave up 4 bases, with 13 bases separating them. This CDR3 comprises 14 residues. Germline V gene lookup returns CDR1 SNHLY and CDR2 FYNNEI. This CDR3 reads CASRRGDINQPQHF. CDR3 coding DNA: TGTGCCAGCAGAAGAGGGGACATTAATCAGCCCCAGCATTTT.

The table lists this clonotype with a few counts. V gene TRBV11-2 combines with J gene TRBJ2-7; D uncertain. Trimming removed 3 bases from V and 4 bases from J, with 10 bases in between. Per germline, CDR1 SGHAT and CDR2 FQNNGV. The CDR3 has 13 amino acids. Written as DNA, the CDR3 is TGTGCCAGCAGCTTGAAGGCTATTTACGAGCAGTACTTC. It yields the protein CASSLKAIYEQYF.

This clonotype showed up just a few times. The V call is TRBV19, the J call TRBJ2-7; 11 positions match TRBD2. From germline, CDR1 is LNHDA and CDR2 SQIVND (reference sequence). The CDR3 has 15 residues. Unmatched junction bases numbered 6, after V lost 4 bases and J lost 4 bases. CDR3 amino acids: CASSKLAGAAYEQYF. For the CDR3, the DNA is TGTGCCAGTAGTAAACTAGCGGGGGCTGCATACGAGCAGTACTTC.

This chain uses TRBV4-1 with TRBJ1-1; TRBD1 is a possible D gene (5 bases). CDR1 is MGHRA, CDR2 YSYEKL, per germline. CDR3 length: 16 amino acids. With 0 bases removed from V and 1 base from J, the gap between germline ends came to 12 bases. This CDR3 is CASSQDEGRGNTEAFF. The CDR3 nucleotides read TGCGCCAGCAGCCAAGATGAGGGACGGGGGAACACTGAAGCTTTCTTT.

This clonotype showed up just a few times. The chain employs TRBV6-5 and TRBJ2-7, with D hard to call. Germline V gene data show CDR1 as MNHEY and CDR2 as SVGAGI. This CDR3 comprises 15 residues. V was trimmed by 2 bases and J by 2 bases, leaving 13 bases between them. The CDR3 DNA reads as TGTGCCAGCAGTTACGCCCCCCGTGTGACCTACGAGCAGTACTTC. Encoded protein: CASSYAPRVTYEQYF.

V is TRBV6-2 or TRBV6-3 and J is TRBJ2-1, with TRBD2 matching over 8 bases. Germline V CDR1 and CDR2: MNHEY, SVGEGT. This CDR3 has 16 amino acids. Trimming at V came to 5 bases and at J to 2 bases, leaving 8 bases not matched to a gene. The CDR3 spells CASSEGDGGAYNEQFF. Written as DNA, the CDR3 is TGTGCCAGCAGTGAGGGCGACGGGGGGGCCTACAATGAGCAGTTCTTC.

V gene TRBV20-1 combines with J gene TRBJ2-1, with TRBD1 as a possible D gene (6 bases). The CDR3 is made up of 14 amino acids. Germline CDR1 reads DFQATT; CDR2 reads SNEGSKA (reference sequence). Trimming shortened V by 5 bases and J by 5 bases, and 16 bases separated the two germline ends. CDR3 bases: TGCAGTGCTCCTCGGACAGCTTCTAACAATGAGCAGTTCTTC. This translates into CSAPRTASNNEQFF.

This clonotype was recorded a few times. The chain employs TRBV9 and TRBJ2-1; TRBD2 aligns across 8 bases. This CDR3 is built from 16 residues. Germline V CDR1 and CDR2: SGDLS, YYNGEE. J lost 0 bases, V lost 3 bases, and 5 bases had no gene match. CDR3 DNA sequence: TGTGCCAGCAGCGGGCACCTAGCGGGCTCCTACAATGAGCAGTTCTTC. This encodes CASSGHLAGSYNEQFF.